The entry that follows covers one T cell receptor beta chain sequence. The sample is drawn from a study of control samples from healthy donors and cancer patients. Only in-frame clones appear in the TCRdb table, and some are missing; sequencing was by immunoSEQ multiplex PCR. The sample shows 15,000 to 20,000 clones, 70% to 90% of them seen only once. There are 13 residues in the CDR3. Germline CDR1 MDHEN, CDR2 SYDVKM. V lost 4 bases, J lost 7 bases, and 3 bases stayed unmatched. This TCR derives from a woman aged 55 to 70 with head and neck cancer. Specimen: PBMCs. The rearrangement joins TRBV28 to TRBJ1-3; 8 bases fit TRBD1. Written as DNA, the CDR3 is TGTGCCAGCAGTTCCTCAGGGGGCAACACCATATATTTT. Translated, it gives CASSSSGGNTIYF.